The 8 T cell receptor beta chains reported below all come from one sample, sequenced in a study of Ad26.COV2.S vaccination and SARS-CoV-2 variants. Regarding treatment: roughly 18 received Ad26.COV2.S at low or high dose, single or two shots; roughly five received placebo; per-sample allocation not given. Sampling was performed 63 days after the first vaccine or placebo injection. Assay: immunoSEQ multiplex PCR; the TCRdb copy retains only in-frame clones and omits some. The sample contains about 680,000 clones, around 90% of which appear only once. Sequenced here: peripheral blood, sampled in a trial of Ad26.COV2.S vaccine versus placebo. These receptors all come from a person between 18 and 59 years old who received the Ad26.COV2.S COVID-19 vaccine or a placebo.

Turning to this clone: This sample also contains other DNA sequences that code for the same CDR3. V and J are TRBV19 and TRBJ2-7, with TRBD2 as a possible D gene (6 bases). The V gene's germline CDR1 is LNHDA and CDR2 SQIVND (reference sequence). The CDR3 spans 14 residues. The V gene lost 0 bases and the J gene lost 2 bases, with 8 bases spanning the gap. CDR3 loop: CASSIEEGPYEQYF. The DNA of the CDR3 is TGTGCCAGTAGTATAGAGGAGGGCCCCTACGAGCAGTACTTC. Combining the CDR3 with reference TRBV19 and TRBJ2-7 gives the whole variable domain DGGITQSPKYLFRKEGQNVTLSCEQNLNHDAMYWYRQDPGQGLRLIYYSQIVNDFQKGDIAEGYSVSREKKESFPLTVTSAQKNPTAFYLCASSIEEGPYEQYFGPGTRLTVT.

The chain is built from TRBV7-9 and TRBJ2-7, with D unresolved. Germline-derived CDR1 and CDR2 are SEHNR and FQNEAQ (reference sequence). The CDR3 is 16 residues long. The ends were cut back, 5 bases at V and 2 bases at J, with 19 bases in the middle. The CDR3 loop reads CASSLSFGGRTYEQYF. The CDR3 DNA is TGTGCCAGCAGCCTAAGTTTCGGCGGACGGACCTACGAGCAGTACTTC.

A few counts support this clone. The chain has TRBV7-9 and TRBJ2-3; 8 bases map to TRBD1. Per the germline V gene, CDR1 is SEHNR and CDR2 is FQNEAQ (reference sequence). The trim removed 4 bases at V and 12 bases at J, leaving 6 bases unmatched. CDR3 size: 12 residues. CDR3 region: CASSSGGRAQYF. CDR3 DNA sequence: TGTGCCAGCAGCTCAGGGGGCCGGGCACAGTATTTT.

This sequence joins TRBV11-3 and TRBJ2-5; D ambiguous. The CDR3 covers 13 residues. Trimming pared 5 bases from V and 3 bases from J, leaving 10 bases between. The V gene's germline CDR1 is SGHNT and CDR2 YENEEA. CDR3 coding DNA: TGTGCCAGCAGCGCCAGGCAAGAAGAGACCCAGTACTTC. Amino acids: CASSARQEETQYF. The complete variable domain, with remaining parts taken from reference TRBV11-3 and TRBJ2-5, reads EAGVVQSPRYKIIEKKQPVAFWCNPISGHNTLYWYLQNLGQGPELLIRYENEEAVDDSQLPKDRFSAERLKGVDSTLKIQPAELGDSAVYLCASSARQEETQYFGPGTRLLVL.

CDR3 coding DNA: TGCGCCAGCAGCCAAATACCCCGGGACAGAGAAAACACCATATATTTT. It encodes CASSQIPRDRENTIYF. This chain joins TRBV4-3 and TRBJ1-3; TRBD1 matches at 7 bases. V was pared by 2 bases and J by 6 bases, with 10 bases of the junction left unmatched. This CDR3 is 16 amino acids long. Germline V lookup: CDR1 LGHNA, CDR2 YSLEER.

V gene TRBV7-7 combines with J gene TRBJ2-2, with D tentatively TRBD1 (6 bases). This CDR3 is 15 amino acids long. Germline V lookup: CDR1 SSHAT, CDR2 FNYEAQ (reference sequence). V lost 4 bases and J 0 bases, leaving 9 bases between the germline ends. The CDR3 spells CASSSGTTNTGELFF. The CDR3 nucleotides are TGTGCCAGCAGCTCGGGGACAACGAACACCGGGGAGCTGTTTTTT.

This sequence joins TRBV20-1 and TRBJ2-7, with 9 bases matching TRBD2. Germline V gene data show CDR1 as DFQATT and CDR2 as SNEGSKA (reference sequence). The CDR3 consists of 11 residues. The junction had 6 bases not matched to a gene; V was cut back by 8 bases and J by 7 bases. The CDR3 here is CSPRGGEEQYF. The CDR3 region has the DNA TGCAGTCCGCGGGGGGGTGAAGAGCAGTACTTC.

The V gene is TRBV12-3 or TRBV12-4, the J gene TRBJ2-4; 7 nucleotides line up with TRBD1. The CDR3 has 11 residues. With V trimmed by 5 bases and J by 11 bases, 3 bases remained unmatched. This CDR3 reads CASSPDRVQYF. In nucleotides, the CDR3 is TGTGCCAGCAGTCCCGACAGGGTTCAGTACTTC.